This TCR beta chain was identified in a study of blood T cell repertoires in COVID-19. TCRdb keeps only in-frame clones here, not all; method: immunoSEQ multiplex PCR. The table has about 350,000 clones, less than 90% seen once. This clone was counted between two and nine times. Germline V gene sequence: CDR1 LNHDA, CDR2 SQIVND (reference sequence). CDR3 length: 15 residues. V shed 6 bases and J shed 3 bases, with 12 bases lying between them. The sequencing input was peripheral blood. V is TRBV19 and J is TRBJ1-6; D is uncertain. The TCR comes from a woman in her sixties or seventies with COVID-19, enrolled during active disease. In DNA form, the CDR3 reads TGTGCCAGTAGAATGGGAGCAGACTATAATTCACCCCTCCACTTT. Translation gives CASRMGADYNSPLHF.